This TCR beta chain was captured by sequencing in a study of spatial heterogeneity in lung cancer. Study overall: Each time, sequencing found more beta-chain sequences than alpha-chain sequences. Broader study findings: How many expanded intratumoral alpha and beta TCRs were present tracked the tumor mutation count, which was a count of nonsynonymous mutations.

Unique molecular identifiers tagged every individual TCR cDNA molecule. Via MiXCR, TCRdb re-called the 5' RACE reads, giving one row per CDR3 protein. The data show 9,500 or so distinct CDR3 sequences, about 12% seen once. Time point noted: sample taken at primary tumor resection. Unsorted whole RNA from tumor, nontumor lung or frozen PBMC underwent sequencing. This clonotype came up many times. Its antigen is unknown. V shed 0 bases and J 2 bases; nucleotides not matched to a gene: 9. The CDR3 is 17 amino acids. Germline V gene lookup returns CDR1 LGHDT and CDR2 YNNKEL (reference sequence). This sequence originates from a male donor with early-stage non-small cell lung cancer. The chain links TRBV3-1 to TRBJ1-1, with 7 bases that match TRBD1. Material: lung tumor tissue, obtained at surgery. In nucleotides, the CDR3 is TGTGCCAGCAGCCAAGATCCTGGCAGGGGGGTCAACACTGAAGCTTTCTTT. It yields the protein CASSQDPGRGVNTEAFF.